The text below deals with one T cell receptor beta chain. The sample is drawn from a study of blood T cell repertoires in COVID-19. In the authors' workflow: Reference gene primer amplification gave estimated nucleated cell counts. TCRdb's copy holds only in-frame clones and misses some; the assay was immunoSEQ multiplex PCR. For V, J and clone size, that table is used; D and trimming come from the DNA. The sample holds 79,000 or so clones, 80% to 90% seen once. Enrolment of Seattle patients took place during active infection, and they were followed longitudinally. Per the germline V gene, CDR1 is SGHAT and CDR2 is FQNNGV. The V and J ends lost 8 bases and 4 bases, in that order; junction bases with no gene match: 8. The CDR3 has 13 residues.

The sequenced sample was peripheral blood. The rearrangement uses TRBV11-2 and TRBJ2-7; 7 nucleotides match TRBD1. The TCR sequence derives from a man aged 55 to 70 with COVID-19, enrolled during active disease. CDR3 region: CASRDSRIYEQYF. The CDR3 region has the DNA TGTGCCAGCCGGGACAGCCGGATATACGAGCAGTACTTC.